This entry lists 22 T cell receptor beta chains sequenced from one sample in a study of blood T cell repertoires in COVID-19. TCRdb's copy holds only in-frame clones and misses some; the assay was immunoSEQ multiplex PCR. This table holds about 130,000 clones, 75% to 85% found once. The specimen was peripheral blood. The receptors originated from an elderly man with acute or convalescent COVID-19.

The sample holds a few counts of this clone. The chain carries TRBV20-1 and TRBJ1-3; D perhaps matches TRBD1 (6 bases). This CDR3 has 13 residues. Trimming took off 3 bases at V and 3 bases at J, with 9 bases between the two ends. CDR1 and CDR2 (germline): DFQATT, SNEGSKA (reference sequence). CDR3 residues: CSASRTVGNTIYF. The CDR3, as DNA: TGCAGTGCTAGTCGGACAGTTGGAAACACCATATATTTT.

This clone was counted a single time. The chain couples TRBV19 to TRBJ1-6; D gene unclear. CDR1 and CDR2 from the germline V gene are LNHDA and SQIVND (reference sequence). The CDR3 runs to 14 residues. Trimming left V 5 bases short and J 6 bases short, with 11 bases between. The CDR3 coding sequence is TGTGCCAGTAGTTCTTCGTACGGTAATTCACCCCTCCACTTT. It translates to CASSSSYGNSPLHF.

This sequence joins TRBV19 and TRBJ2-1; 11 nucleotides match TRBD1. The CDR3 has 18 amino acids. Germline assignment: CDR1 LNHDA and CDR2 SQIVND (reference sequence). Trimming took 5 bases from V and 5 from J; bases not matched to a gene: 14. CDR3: CASSQLPGGTGGHNEQFF. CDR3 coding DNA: TGTGCCAGTAGTCAGCTCCCTGGGGGGACAGGGGGTCACAATGAGCAGTTCTTC.

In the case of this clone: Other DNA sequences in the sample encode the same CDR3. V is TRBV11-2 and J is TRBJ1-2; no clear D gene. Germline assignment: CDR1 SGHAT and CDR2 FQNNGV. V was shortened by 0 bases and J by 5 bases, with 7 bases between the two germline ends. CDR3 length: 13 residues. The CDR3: CASSLDRPYGYTF. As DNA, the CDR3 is TGTGCCAGCAGCTTAGACAGGCCTTATGGCTACACCTTC.

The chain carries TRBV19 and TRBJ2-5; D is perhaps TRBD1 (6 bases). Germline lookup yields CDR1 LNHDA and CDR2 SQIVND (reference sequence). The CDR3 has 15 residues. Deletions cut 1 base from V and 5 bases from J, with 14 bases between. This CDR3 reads CASSIVQGRGETQYF. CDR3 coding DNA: TGTGCCAGTAGTATAGTACAGGGCAGAGGGGAGACCCAGTACTTC.

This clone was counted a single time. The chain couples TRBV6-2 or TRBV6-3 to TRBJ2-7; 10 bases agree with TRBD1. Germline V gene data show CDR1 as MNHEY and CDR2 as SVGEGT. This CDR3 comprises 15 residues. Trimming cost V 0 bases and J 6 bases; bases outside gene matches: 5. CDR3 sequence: CASSYSMGQGSEQYF. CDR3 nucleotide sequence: TGTGCCAGCAGTTACTCGATGGGACAGGGGTCCGAGCAGTACTTC.

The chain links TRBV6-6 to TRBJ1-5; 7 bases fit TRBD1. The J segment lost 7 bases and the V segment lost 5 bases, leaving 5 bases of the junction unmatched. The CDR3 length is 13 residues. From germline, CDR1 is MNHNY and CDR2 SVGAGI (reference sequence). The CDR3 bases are TGTGCCAGCAGTCTACAGGGGCTGCAGCCCCAGCATTTT. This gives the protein CASSLQGLQPQHF.

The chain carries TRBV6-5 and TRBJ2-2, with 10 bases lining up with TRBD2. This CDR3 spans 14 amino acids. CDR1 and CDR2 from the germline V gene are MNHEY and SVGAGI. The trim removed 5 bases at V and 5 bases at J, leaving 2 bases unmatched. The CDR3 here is CASSSGGDTGELFF. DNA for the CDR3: TGTGCCAGCAGTAGCGGGGGGGATACCGGGGAGCTGTTTTTT.

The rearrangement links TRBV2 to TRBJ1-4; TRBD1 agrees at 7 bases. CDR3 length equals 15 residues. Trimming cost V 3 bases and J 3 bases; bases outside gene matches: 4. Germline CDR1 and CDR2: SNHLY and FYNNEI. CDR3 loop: CASSERGQPNEKLFF. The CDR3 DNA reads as TGTGCCAGCAGTGAGCGGGGACAGCCTAATGAAAAACTGTTTTTT.

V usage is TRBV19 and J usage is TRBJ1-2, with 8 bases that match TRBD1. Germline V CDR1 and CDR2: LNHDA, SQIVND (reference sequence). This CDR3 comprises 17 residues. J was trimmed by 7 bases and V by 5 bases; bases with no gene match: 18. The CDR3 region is CASSESGPGQAFGGYTF. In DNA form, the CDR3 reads TGTGCCAGTAGTGAGAGTGGCCCGGGACAGGCTTTTGGTGGCTACACCTTC.

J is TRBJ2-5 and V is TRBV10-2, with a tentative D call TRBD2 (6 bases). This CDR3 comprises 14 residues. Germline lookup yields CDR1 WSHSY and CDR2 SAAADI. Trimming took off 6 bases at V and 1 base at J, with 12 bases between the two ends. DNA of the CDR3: TGCGCCAGCAGCACGGCGGGATCCCAAGAGACCCAGTACTTC. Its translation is CASSTAGSQETQYF.

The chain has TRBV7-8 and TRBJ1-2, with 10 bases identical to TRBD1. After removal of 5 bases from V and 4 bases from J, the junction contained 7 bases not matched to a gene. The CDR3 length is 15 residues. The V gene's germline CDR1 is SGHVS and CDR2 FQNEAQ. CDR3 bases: TGTGCCAGCAGCCCTTGGACAGGGGGACTCTATGGCTACACCTTC. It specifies CASSPWTGGLYGYTF.

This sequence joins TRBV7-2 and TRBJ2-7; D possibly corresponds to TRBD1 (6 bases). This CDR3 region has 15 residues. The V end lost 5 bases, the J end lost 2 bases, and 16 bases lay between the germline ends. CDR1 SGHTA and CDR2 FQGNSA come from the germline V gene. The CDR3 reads CASSLPDRHTYEQYF. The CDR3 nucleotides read TGTGCCAGCAGCCTCCCAGACAGGCATACCTACGAGCAGTACTTC.

CDR3 in amino acids: CASSYTGRAGELFF. CDR3 nucleotides: TGTGCCAGCAGCTATACGGGTCGAGCCGGGGAGCTGTTTTTT. The chain combines TRBV5-6 with TRBJ2-2; no firm D call. Trimming stripped 3 bases from V and 6 bases from J, with 12 bases between. CDR1 is SGHDT, CDR2 YYEEEE, per germline. This CDR3 region has 14 residues. Full variable domain (remainder filled in from reference TRBV5-6 and TRBJ2-2): DAGVTQSPTHLIKTRGQQVTLRCSPKSGHDTVSWYQQALGQGPQFIFQYYEEEERQRGNFPDRFSGHQFPNYSSELNVNALLLGDSALYLCASSYTGRAGELFFGEGSRLTVL.

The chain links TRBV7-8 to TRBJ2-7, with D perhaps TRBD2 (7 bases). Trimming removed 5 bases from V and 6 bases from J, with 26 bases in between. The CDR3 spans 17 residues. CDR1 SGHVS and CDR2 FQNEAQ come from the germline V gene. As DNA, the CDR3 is TGTGCCAGCAGCGAAGAGGAGGGGGGGGCCCGAAATTCCGAGCAGTACTTC. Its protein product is CASSEEEGGARNSEQYF.

The CDR3 region is CASSEGGTGNTGELFF. In DNA form, the CDR3 reads TGTGCCAGCAGTGAAGGAGGGACAGGGAACACCGGGGAGCTGTTTTTT. The chain recombines TRBV2 with TRBJ2-2; 8 bases fit TRBD1. Per the germline V gene, CDR1 is SNHLY and CDR2 is FYNNEI. The CDR3 length is 16 residues. J was trimmed by 1 base and V by 1 base; bases with no gene match: 2.

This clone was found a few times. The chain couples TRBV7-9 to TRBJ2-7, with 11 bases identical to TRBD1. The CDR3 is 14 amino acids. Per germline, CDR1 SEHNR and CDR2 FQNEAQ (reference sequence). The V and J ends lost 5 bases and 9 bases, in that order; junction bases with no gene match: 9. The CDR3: CASSQAGTGGVQYF. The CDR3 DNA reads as TGTGCCAGCAGCCAGGCCGGGACAGGGGGTGTGCAGTACTTC.

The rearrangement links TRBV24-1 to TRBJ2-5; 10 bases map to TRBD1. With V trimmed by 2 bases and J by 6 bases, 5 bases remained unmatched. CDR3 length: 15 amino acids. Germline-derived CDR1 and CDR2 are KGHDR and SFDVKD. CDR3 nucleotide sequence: TGTGCCACCAGTGATTCCCGGGACAGGGGAAAGACCCAGTACTTC. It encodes CATSDSRDRGKTQYF.

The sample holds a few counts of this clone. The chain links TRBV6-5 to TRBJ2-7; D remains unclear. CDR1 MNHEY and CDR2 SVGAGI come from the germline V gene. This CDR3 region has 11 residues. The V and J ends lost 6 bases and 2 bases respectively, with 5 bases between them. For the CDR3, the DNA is TGTGCCAGCAGCGACACCTACGAGCAGTACTTC. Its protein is CASSDTYEQYF.

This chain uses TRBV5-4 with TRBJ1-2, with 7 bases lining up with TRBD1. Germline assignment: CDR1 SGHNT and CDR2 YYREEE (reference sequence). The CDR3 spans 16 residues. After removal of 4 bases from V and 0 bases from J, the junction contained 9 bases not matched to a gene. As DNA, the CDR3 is TGTGCCAGCAGCCCAAGCCGGGACAGAGCTAACTATGGCTACACCTTC. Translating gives CASSPSRDRANYGYTF.

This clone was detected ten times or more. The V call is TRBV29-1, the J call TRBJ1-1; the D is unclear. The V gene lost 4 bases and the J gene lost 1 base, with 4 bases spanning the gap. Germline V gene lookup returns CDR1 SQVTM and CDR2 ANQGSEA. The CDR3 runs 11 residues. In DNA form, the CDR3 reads TGCAGCGTTGGCGAGAACACTGAAGCTTTCTTT. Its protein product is CSVGENTEAFF.

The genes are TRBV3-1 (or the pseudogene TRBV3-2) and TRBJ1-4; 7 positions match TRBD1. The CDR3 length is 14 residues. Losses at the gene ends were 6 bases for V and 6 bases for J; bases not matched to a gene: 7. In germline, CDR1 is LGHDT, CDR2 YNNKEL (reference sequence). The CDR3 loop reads CASSHRDSHEKLFF. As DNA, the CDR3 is TGTGCCAGCAGTCACCGGGACAGTCATGAAAAACTGTTTTTT.